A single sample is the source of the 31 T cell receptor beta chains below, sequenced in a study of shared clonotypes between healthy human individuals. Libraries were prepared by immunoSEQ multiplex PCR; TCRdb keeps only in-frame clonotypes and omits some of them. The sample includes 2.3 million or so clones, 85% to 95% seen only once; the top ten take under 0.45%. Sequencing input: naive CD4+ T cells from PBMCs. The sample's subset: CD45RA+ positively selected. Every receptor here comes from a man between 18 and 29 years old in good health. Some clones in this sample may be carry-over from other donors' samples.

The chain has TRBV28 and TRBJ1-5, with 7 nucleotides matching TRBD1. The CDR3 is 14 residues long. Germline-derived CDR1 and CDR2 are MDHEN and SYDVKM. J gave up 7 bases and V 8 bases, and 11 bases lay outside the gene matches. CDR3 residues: CASRTGEAWQPQHF. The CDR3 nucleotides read TGTGCCAGCCGTACAGGGGAAGCATGGCAGCCCCAGCATTTT.

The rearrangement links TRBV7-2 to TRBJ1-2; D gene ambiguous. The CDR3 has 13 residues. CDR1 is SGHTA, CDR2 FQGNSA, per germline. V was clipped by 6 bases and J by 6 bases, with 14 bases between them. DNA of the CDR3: TGTGCCAGCAGACCTACCCGGGGAAATGGCTACACCTTC. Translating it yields CASRPTRGNGYTF.

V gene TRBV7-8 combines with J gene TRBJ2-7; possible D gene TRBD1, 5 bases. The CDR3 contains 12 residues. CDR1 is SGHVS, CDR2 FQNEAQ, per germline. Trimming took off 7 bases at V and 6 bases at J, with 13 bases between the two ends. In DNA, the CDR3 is TGTGCCAGCACCACGTTGGGGCCCGAGCAGTACTTC. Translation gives CASTTLGPEQYF.

CDR3 DNA sequence: TGTGCCAGCAGCCCGATGGCCTATGGGGCGGGGTGGACTGAAGCTTTCTTT. Amino acid sequence: CASSPMAYGAGWTEAFF. The chain joins TRBV7-2 to TRBJ1-1, with D possibly matching TRBD1 (5 bases). The CDR3 runs 17 residues. Germline assignment: CDR1 SGHTA and CDR2 FQGNSA. Between the trimmed V and J ends, which lost 5 bases and 5 bases, there was a span of 24 bases. Combining the CDR3 with reference TRBV7-2 and TRBJ1-1 gives the whole variable domain GAGVSQSPSNKVTEKGKDVELRCDPISGHTALYWYRQSLGQGLEFLIYFQGNSAPDKSGLPSDRFSAERTGGSVSTLTIQRTQQEDSAVYLCASSPMAYGAGWTEAFFGQGTRLTVV.

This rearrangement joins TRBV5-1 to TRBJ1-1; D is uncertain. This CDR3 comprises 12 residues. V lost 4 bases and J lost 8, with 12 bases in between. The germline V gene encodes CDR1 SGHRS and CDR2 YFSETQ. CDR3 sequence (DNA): TGCGCCAGCAGCGTAAAGGGAATCGAAGCTTTCTTT. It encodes CASSVKGIEAFF. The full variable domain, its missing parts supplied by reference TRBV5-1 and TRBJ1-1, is KAGVTQTPRYLIKTRGQQVTLSCSPISGHRSVSWYQQTPGQGLQFLFEYFSETQRNKGNFPGRFSGRQFSNSRSEMNVSTLELGDSALYLCASSVKGIEAFFGQGTRLTVV.

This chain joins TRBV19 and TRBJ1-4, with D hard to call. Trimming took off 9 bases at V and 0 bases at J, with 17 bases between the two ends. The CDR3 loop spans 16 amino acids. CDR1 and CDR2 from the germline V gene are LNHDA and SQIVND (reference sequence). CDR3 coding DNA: TGTGCCAGCCACCCCCCGGGCTATGCAACTAATGAAAAACTGTTTTTT. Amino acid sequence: CASHPPGYATNEKLFF.

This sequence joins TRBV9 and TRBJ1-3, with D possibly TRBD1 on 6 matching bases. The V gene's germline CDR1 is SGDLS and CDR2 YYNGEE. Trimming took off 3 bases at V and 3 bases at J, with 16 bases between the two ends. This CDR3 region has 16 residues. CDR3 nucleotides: TGTGCCAGCAGCGCCGGACAGCCAGCAGGTGGAAACACCATATATTTT. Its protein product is CASSAGQPAGGNTIYF.

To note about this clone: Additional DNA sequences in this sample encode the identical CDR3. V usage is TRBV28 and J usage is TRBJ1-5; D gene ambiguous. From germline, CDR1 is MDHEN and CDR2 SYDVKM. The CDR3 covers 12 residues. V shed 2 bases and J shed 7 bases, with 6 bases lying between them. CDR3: CASSLLFQPQHF. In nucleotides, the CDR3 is TGTGCCAGCAGTTTACTCTTCCAGCCCCAGCATTTT. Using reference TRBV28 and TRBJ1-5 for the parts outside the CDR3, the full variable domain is DVKVTQSSRYLVKRTGEKVFLECVQDMDHENMFWYRQDPGLGLRLIYFSYDVKMKEKGDIPEGYSVSREKKERFSLILESASTNQTSMYLCASSLLFQPQHFGDGTRLSIL.

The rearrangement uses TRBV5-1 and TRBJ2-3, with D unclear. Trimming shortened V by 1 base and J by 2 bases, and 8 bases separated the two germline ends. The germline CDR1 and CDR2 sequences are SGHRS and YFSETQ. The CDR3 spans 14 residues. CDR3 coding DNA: TGCGCCAGCAGCTTGCGCCAGGTCACAGATACGCAGTATTTT. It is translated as CASSLRQVTDTQYF.

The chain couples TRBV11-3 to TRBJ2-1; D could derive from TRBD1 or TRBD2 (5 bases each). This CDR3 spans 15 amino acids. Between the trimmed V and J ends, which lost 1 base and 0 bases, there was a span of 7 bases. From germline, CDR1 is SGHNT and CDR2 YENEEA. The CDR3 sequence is CASSLGGISYNEQFF. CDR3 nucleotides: TGTGCCAGCAGCTTAGGGGGGATCTCCTACAATGAGCAGTTCTTC.

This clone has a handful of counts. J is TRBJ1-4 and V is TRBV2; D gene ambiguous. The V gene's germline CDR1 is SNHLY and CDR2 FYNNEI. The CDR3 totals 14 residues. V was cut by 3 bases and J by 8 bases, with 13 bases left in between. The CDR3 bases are TGTGCCAGCAGTGACAGGATCAGAGGGGAAAAACTGTTTTTT. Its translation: CASSDRIRGEKLFF.

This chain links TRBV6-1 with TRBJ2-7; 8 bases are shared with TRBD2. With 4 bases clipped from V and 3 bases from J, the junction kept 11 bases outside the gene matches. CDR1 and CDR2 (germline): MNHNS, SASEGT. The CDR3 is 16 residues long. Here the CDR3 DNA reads TGTGCCAGCAGTGTATTGGGCGGGAGGTTGAGCTACGAGCAGTACTTC. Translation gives CASSVLGGRLSYEQYF.

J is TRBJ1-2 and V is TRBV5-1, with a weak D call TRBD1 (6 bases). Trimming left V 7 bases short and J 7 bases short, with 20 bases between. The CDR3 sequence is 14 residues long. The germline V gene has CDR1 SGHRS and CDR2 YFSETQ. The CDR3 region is CASSYLQGGGGYTF. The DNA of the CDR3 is TGCGCCAGCTCATACTTACAGGGAGGCGGTGGCTACACCTTC.

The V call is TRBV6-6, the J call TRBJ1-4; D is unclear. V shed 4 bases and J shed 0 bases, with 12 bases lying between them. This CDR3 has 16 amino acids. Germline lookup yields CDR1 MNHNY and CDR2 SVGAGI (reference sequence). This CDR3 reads CASSLGPIATNEKLFF. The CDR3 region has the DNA TGTGCCAGCAGTTTAGGGCCTATTGCAACTAATGAAAAACTGTTTTTT.

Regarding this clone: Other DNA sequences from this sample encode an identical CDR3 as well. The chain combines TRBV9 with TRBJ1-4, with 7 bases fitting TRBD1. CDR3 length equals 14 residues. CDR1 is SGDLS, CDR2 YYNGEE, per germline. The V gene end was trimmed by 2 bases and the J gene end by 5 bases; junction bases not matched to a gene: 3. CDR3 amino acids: CASSVGRGNEKLFF. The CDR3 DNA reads TGTGCCAGCAGCGTCGGCAGGGGGAATGAAAAACTGTTTTTT.

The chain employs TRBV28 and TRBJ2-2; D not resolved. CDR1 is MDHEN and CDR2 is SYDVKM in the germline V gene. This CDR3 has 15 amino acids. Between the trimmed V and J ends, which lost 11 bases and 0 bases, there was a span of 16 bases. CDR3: CASMWASTNTGELFF. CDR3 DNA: TGTGCCTCAATGTGGGCGTCGACGAACACCGGGGAGCTGTTTTTT. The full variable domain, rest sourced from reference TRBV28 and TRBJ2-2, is DVKVTQSSRYLVKRTGEKVFLECVQDMDHENMFWYRQDPGLGLRLIYFSYDVKMKEKGDIPEGYSVSREKKERFSLILESASTNQTSMYLCASMWASTNTGELFFGEGSRLTVL.

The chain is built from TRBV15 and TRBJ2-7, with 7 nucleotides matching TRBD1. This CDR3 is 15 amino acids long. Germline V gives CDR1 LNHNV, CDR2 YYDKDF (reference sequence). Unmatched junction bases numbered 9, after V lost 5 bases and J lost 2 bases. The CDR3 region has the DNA TGTGCCACCAGCGTCAGACAGGGAGCAGCCTACGAGCAGTACTTC. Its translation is CATSVRQGAAYEQYF.

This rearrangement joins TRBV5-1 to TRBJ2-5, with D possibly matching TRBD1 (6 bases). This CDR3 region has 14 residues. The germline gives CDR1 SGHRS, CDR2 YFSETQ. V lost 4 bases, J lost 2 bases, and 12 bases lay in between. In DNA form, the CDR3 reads TGCGCCAGCAGCGCCGGACAGAGACAAGAGACCCAGTACTTC. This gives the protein CASSAGQRQETQYF. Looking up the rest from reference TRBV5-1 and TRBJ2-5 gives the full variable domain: KAGVTQTPRYLIKTRGQQVTLSCSPISGHRSVSWYQQTPGQGLQFLFEYFSETQRNKGNFPGRFSGRQFSNSRSEMNVSTLELGDSALYLCASSAGQRQETQYFGPGTRLLVL.

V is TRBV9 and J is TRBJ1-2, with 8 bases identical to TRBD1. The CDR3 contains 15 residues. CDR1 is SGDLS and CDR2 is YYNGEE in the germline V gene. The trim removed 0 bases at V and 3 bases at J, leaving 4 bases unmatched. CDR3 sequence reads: CASSVGQGAYYGYTF. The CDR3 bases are TGTGCCAGCAGCGTAGGTCAGGGGGCTTACTATGGCTACACCTTC.

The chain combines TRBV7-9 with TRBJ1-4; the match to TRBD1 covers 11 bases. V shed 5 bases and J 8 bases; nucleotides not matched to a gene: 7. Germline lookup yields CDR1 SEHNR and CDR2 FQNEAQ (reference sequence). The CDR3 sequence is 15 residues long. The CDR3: CASSEGQGAGEKLFF. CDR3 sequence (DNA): TGTGCCAGCAGCGAAGGACAGGGGGCCGGCGAAAAACTGTTTTTT.

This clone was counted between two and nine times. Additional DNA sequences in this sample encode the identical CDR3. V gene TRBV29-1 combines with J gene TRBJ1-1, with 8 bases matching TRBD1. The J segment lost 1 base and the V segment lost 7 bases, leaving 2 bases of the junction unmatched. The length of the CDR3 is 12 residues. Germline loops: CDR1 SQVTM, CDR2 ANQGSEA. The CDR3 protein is CSGDRGNTEAFF. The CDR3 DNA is TGCAGCGGAGACAGGGGGAACACTGAAGCTTTCTTT.

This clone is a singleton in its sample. This chain's CDR3 is CASSFTGRETQYF. CDR3 DNA: TGTGCCAGCAGCTTTACAGGGAGGGAGACCCAGTACTTC. The gene calls are TRBV9 and TRBJ2-5; D is perhaps TRBD1 or TRBD2 (6 bases each). The CDR3 contains 13 residues. Trimming took 4 bases from V and 5 from J, leaving 12 bases between them. CDR1 and CDR2 (germline): SGDLS, YYNGEE. Together with reference TRBV9 and TRBJ2-5, the CDR3 gives the full variable domain: DSGVTQTPKHLITATGQRVTLRCSPRSGDLSVYWYQQSLDQGLQFLIQYYNGEERAKGNILERFSAQQFPDLHSELNLSSLELGDSALYFCASSFTGRETQYFGPGTRLLVL.

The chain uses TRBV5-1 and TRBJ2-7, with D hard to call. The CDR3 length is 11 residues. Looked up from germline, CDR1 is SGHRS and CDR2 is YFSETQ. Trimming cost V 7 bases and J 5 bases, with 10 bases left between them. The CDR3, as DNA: TGCGCCAGCGGAGTAGGACACGAGCAGTACTTC. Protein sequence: CASGVGHEQYF.

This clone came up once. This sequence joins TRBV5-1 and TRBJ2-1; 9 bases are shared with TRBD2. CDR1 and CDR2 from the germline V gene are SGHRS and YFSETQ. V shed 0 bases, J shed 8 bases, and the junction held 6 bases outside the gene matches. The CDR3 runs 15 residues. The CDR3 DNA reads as TGCGCCAGCAGCTTGGAACTAGCGGGCCTTCATGAGCAGTTCTTC. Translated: CASSLELAGLHEQFF.

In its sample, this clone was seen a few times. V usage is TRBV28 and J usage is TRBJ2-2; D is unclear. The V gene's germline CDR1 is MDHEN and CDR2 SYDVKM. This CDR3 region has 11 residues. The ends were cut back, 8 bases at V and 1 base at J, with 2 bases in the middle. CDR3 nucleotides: TGTGCCAGCGGGAACACCGGGGAGCTGTTTTTT. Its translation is CASGNTGELFF.

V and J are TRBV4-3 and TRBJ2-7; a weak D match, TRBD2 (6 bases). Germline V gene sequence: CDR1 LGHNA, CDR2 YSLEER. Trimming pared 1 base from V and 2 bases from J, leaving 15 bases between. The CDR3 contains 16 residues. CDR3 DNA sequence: TGCGCCAGCAGCCAAGTGGGGGGTGGAGGAGCCTACGAGCAGTACTTC. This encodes CASSQVGGGGAYEQYF.

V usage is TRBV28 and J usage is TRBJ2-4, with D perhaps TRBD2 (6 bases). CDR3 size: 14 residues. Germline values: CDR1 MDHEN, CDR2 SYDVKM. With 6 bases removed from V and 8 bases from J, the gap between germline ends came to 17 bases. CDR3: CASSYQGGEDIQYF. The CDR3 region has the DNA TGTGCCAGCAGCTATCAGGGAGGAGAAGACATTCAGTACTTC.

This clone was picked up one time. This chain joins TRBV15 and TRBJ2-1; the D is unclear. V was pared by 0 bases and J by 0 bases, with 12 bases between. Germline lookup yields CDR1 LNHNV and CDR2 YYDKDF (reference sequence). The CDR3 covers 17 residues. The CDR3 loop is CATSRDPGKSSYNEQFF. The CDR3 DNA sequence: TGTGCCACCAGCAGAGATCCGGGCAAGAGCTCCTACAATGAGCAGTTCTTC.

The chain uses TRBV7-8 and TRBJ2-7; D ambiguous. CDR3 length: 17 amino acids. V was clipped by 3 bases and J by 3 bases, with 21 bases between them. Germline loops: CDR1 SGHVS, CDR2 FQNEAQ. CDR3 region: CASSLGSRRPISYEQYF. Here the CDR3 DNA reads TGTGCCAGCAGCTTGGGCAGCCGACGCCCCATCAGCTACGAGCAGTACTTC.

CDR3 bases: TGTGCCAGCAGCGTAGGCCCGGACGTGATTTCCCCCGAGCAGTACTTC. As protein: CASSVGPDVISPEQYF. This sequence joins TRBV9 and TRBJ2-7; D remains ambiguous. V lost 0 bases, J lost 6 bases, and 19 bases lay in between. The germline gives CDR1 SGDLS, CDR2 YYNGEE. The CDR3 loop spans 16 amino acids.

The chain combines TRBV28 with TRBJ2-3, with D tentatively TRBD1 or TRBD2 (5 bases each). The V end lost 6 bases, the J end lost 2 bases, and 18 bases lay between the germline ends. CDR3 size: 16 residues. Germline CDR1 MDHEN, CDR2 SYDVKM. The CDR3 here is CASRGTTMGLTDTQYF. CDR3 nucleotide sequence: TGTGCCAGCAGGGGGACCACAATGGGTCTCACAGATACGCAGTATTTT. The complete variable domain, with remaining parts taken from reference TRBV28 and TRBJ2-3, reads DVKVTQSSRYLVKRTGEKVFLECVQDMDHENMFWYRQDPGLGLRLIYFSYDVKMKEKGDIPEGYSVSREKKERFSLILESASTNQTSMYLCASRGTTMGLTDTQYFGPGTRLTVL.